This T cell receptor (beta chain) appears in the sequencing data of a study of shared clonotypes between healthy human individuals. In the sorted-subset replicate PCRs, 200 ng DNA, 25,000 to 30,000 T cell genomes, was used. Assay: immunoSEQ multiplex PCR; the TCRdb copy retains only in-frame clones and omits some. The table includes fewer than 700,000 clones, roughly 95% detected once. The V gene's germline CDR1 is SNHLY and CDR2 FYNNEI. The CDR3 runs 14 residues. V shed 8 bases, J shed 4 bases, and the junction held 9 bases outside the gene matches. The naive CD8 subset, CD45RO-negative cells positively selected for CCR7, excluded terminally differentiated effector memory CD45RA+ cells.

The source of this sequence is a woman aged 25 to 39 in good health. The V and J genes are TRBV2 and TRBJ2-5, with 8 bases lining up with TRBD1. The sample was naive CD8+ T cells sorted from blood. CDR3 bases: TGTGCCAGCCGTAATACAGGGGGGAGAGAGACCCAGTACTTC. Residues: CASRNTGGRETQYF.